This entry concerns a single TCR beta chain. The antigen is not known. The assay used deep level. In the sorted-subset replicate PCRs, about 190 ng DNA, 29,000 or so T cell genomes, was used. Assay used: immunoSEQ multiplex PCR; TCRdb lists only in-frame clones, some missing. Of 1.6 million or so clones listed, 98% to 99% are singletons. This entry is derived from a study of shared clonotypes between healthy human individuals. Study-wide context: Per-donor plates numbered three CD4 naive, three CD4 memory, two CD8 naive and one CD8 memory. General study findings and limits: There were few donors, and this limited the genetic and exposure-history diversity represented.

Sequenced input: naive CD4+ T cells sorted from blood. Noted subset: CD45RA+ positively selected. The source is a man aged 25 to 45 in good health.

The CDR3 sequence: CASTTRGQFTDTQYF. For the CDR3, the DNA is TGTGCCAGTACCACCCGGGGACAATTCACAGATACGCAGTATTTT. The chain carries TRBV19 and TRBJ2-3, with D perhaps TRBD1 (6 bases). The CDR3 is 15 amino acids. The V end was cut by 7 bases, the J end by 2 bases, with 16 bases between. The germline gives CDR1 LNHDA, CDR2 SQIVND (reference sequence). Drawing the rest from reference TRBV19 and TRBJ2-3, the complete variable domain is DGGITQSPKYLFRKEGQNVTLSCEQNLNHDAMYWYRQDPGQGLRLIYYSQIVNDFQKGDIAEGYSVSREKKESFPLTVTSAQKNPTAFYLCASTTRGQFTDTQYFGPGTRLTVL.